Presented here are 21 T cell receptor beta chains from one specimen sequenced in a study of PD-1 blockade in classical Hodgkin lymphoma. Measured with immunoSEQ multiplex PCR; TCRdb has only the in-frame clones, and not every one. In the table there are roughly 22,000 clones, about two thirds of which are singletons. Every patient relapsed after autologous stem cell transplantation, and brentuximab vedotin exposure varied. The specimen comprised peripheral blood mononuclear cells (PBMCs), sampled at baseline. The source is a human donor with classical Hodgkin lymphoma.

The CDR3 coding sequence is TGTGCCAGCAGCTTAGTGGTCCTTTCCGAGCAGTACTTC. Amino acid sequence: CASSLVVLSEQYF. The chain employs TRBV7-2 and TRBJ2-7; D is unclear. Germline lookup yields CDR1 SGHTA and CDR2 FQGNSA. This CDR3 has 13 amino acids. Trimming removed 1 base at V and 6 bases at J, with 10 bases between.

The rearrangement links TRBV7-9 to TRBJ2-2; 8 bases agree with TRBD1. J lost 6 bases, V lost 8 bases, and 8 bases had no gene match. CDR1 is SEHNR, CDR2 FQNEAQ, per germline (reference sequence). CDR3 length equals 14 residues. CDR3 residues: CASEPGQVAGELFF. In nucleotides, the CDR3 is TGTGCCAGCGAACCGGGACAGGTAGCCGGGGAGCTGTTTTTT. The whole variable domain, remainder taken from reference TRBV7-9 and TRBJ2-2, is DTGVSQNPRHKITKRGQNVTFRCDPISEHNRLYWYRQTLGQGPEFLTYFQNEAQLEKSRLLSDRFSAERPKGSFSTLEIQRTEQGDSAMYLCASEPGQVAGELFFGEGSRLTVL.

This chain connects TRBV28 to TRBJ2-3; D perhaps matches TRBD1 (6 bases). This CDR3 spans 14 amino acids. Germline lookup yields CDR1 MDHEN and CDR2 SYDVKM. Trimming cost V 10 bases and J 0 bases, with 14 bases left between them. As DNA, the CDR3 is TGTGCCATAAGCGGCCAGGGGAGCACAGATACGCAGTATTTT. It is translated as CAISGQGSTDTQYF.

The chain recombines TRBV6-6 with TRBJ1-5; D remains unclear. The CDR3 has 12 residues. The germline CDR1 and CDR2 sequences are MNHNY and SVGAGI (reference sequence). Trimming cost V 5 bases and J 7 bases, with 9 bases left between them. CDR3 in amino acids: CASSPREQPQHF. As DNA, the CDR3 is TGTGCCAGCAGTCCAAGGGAGCAGCCCCAGCATTTT.

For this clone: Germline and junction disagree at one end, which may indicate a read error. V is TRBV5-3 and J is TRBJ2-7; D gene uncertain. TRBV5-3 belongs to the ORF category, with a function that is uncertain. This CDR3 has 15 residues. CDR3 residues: CASSSAATGLHEQYF. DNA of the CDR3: TGTGCCAGCAGCTCGGCGGCAACCGGCCTGCACGAGCAGTACTTC.

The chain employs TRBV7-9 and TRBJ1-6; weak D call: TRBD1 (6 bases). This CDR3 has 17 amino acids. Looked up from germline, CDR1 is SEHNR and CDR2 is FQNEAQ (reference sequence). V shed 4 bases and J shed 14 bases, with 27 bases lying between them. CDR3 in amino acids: CASSSFGGGRAQGALHF. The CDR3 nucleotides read TGTGCCAGCAGCTCTTTCGGGGGGGGCAGGGCGCAGGGAGCCCTCCACTTT.

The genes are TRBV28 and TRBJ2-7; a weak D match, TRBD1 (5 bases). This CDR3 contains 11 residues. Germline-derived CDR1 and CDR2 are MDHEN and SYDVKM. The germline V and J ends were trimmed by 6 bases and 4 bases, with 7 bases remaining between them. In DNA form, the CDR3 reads TGTGCCAGCAGGCACAGGTACGAGCAGTACTTC. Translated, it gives CASRHRYEQYF. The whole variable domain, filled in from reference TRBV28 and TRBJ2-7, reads DVKVTQSSRYLVKRTGEKVFLECVQDMDHENMFWYRQDPGLGLRLIYFSYDVKMKEKGDIPEGYSVSREKKERFSLILESASTNQTSMYLCASRHRYEQYFGPGTRLTVT.

The chain's CDR3 is CASSSETGGGEKLFF. The CDR3 DNA is TGTGCCAGCAGTAGTGAGACAGGGGGCGGTGAAAAACTGTTTTTT. This rearrangement joins TRBV28 to TRBJ1-4, with 10 bases fitting TRBD1. Germline CDR1 reads MDHEN; CDR2 reads SYDVKM. The CDR3 loop spans 15 amino acids. V dropped 5 bases and J dropped 7; count of bases not matched to a gene: 7.

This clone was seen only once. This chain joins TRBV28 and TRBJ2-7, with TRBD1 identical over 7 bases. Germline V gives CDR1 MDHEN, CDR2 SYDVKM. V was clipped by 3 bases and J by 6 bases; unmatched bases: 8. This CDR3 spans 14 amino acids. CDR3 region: CASSLGTATFEQYF. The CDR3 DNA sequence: TGTGCCAGCAGTTTGGGGACAGCGACCTTCGAGCAGTACTTC.

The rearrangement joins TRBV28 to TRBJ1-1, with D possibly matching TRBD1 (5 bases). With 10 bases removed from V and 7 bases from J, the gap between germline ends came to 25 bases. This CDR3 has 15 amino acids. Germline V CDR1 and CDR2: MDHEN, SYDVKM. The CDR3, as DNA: TGTGCCACCCGACCCCAGACAGCCGATCTAAATGAAGCTTTCTTT. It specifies CATRPQTADLNEAFF.

In nucleotides, the CDR3 is TGTGCCAGCTCACCACGTCAAAGGACCGGGGAGCTGTTTTTT. Residues: CASSPRQRTGELFF. The genes are TRBV18 and TRBJ2-2; D is ambiguous. Germline assignment: CDR1 KGHSH and CDR2 LQKENI. Trimming stripped 1 base from V and 5 bases from J, with 8 bases between. There are 14 residues in the CDR3. The complete variable domain, with remaining parts taken from reference TRBV18 and TRBJ2-2, reads NAGVMQNPRHLVRRRGQEARLRCSPMKGHSHVYWYRQLPEEGLKFMVYLQKENIIDESGMPKERFSAEFPKEGPSILRIQQVVRGDSAAYFCASSPRQRTGELFFGEGSRLTVL.

CDR3 residues: CASSMGGTGAQETQYF. CDR3 nucleotides: TGTGCCAGTAGTATGGGAGGGACAGGGGCTCAAGAGACCCAGTACTTC. The chain links TRBV19 to TRBJ2-5, with 10 bases matching TRBD1. The germline V gene encodes CDR1 LNHDA and CDR2 SQIVND (reference sequence). Losses at the gene ends were 3 bases for V and 2 bases for J; bases not matched to a gene: 6. CDR3 length equals 16 residues.

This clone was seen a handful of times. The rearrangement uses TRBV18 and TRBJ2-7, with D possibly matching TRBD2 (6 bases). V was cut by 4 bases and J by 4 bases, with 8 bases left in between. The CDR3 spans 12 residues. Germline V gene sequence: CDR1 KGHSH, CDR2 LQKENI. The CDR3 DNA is TGTGCCAGCTCACGGGACTTTTACGAGCAGTACTTC. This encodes CASSRDFYEQYF.

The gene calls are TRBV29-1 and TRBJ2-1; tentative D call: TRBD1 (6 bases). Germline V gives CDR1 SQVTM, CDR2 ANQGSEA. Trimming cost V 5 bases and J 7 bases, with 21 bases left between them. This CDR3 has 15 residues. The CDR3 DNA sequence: TGCAGCGTTCGGATTTACCCTCCTACAGGGAATGAGCAGTTCTTC. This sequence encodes CSVRIYPPTGNEQFF.

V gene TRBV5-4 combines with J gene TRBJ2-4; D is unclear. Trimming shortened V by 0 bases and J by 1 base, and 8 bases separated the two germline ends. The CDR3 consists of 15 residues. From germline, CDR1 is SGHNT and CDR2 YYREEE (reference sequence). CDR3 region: CASSLDGLAKNIQYF. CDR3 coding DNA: TGTGCCAGCAGCTTGGACGGGCTTGCCAAAAACATTCAGTACTTC.

Here the CDR3 reads CASSLGDRLEAETQYF. The CDR3 DNA reads TGTGCCAGCAGCTTGGGTGACAGGCTCGAGGCGGAGACCCAGTACTTC. This chain connects TRBV5-8 to TRBJ2-5, with a weak D call TRBD1 (6 bases). Germline V gene lookup returns CDR1 SGHTS and CDR2 YDEGEE. The germline V and J ends were trimmed by 0 bases and 5 bases, with 17 bases remaining between them. This CDR3 has 16 residues.

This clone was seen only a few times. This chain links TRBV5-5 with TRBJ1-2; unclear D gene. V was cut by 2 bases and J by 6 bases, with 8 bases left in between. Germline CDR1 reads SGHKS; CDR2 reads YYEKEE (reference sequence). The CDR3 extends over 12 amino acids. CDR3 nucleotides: TGTGCCAGCAGCTTCAATTCAAATGGCTACACCTTC. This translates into CASSFNSNGYTF.

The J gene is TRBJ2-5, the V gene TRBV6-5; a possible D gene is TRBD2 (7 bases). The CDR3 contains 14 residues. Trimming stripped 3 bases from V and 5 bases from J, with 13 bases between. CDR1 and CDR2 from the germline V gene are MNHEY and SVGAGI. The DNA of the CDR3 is TGTGCCAGCAGTTATTGGGGGGGCCGCGAGACCCAGTACTTC. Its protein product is CASSYWGGRETQYF.

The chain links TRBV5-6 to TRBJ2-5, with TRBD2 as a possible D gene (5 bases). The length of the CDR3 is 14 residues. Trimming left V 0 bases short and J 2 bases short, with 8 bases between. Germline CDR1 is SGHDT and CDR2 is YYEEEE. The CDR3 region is CASSLAGNQETQYF. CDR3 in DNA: TGTGCCAGCAGCTTGGCGGGGAATCAAGAGACCCAGTACTTC.

The CDR3 reads CASSSQNYGYTF. CDR3 nucleotides: TGTGCCAGCAGTTCCCAGAACTATGGCTACACCTTC. The V gene is TRBV28, the J gene TRBJ1-2; D ambiguous. CDR1 and CDR2 (germline): MDHEN, SYDVKM. The CDR3 contains 12 residues. Trimming left V 4 bases short and J 2 bases short, with 5 bases between.

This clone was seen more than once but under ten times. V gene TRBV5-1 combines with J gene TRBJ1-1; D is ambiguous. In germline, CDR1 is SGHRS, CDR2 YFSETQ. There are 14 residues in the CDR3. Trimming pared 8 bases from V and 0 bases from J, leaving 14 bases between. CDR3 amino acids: CASRSSGLNTEAFF. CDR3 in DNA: TGCGCCAGTCGCAGTTCTGGTTTGAACACTGAAGCTTTCTTT.